One sample yielded the 31 T cell receptor beta chains listed below, sequenced in a study of blood T cell repertoires in COVID-19. Using immunoSEQ multiplex PCR, the repertoire was profiled, and TCRdb retains in-frame clones only, with some absent. This repertoire shows roughly 240,000 clones, 70% to 90% found once; its top ten account for about 3%. Sequencing used peripheral blood. The receptor source for this set is a woman aged 30 to 39 who had recovered from COVID-19.

The gene calls are TRBV7-3 and TRBJ2-5, with TRBD2 matching over 9 bases. This CDR3 contains 15 residues. Germline V gives CDR1 SGHTA, CDR2 FQGTGA. V shed 5 bases, J shed 5 bases, and the junction held 9 bases outside the gene matches. The CDR3 region has the DNA TGTGCCAGCAGCCTGGCGGGGGGGCTGAGGGAGACCCAGTACTTC. It codes for CASSLAGGLRETQYF.

In nucleotides, the CDR3 is TGTGCCAGCAGCCACGCCGGGGGAAGCTCCTACAATGAGCAGTTCTTC. Translating it yields CASSHAGGSSYNEQFF. The chain couples TRBV3-1 (or the pseudogene TRBV3-2) to TRBJ2-1, with D possibly being TRBD2 (6 bases). The V gene's germline CDR1 is LGHDT and CDR2 YNNKEL (reference sequence). The CDR3 has 16 residues. V lost 3 bases and J 0 bases, leaving 12 bases between the germline ends.

J is TRBJ1-6 and V is TRBV15; D gene ambiguous. Trimming stripped 8 bases from V and 10 bases from J, with 21 bases between. Germline lookup yields CDR1 LNHNV and CDR2 YYDKDF (reference sequence). The CDR3 covers 15 residues. CDR3 DNA: TGTGCCACCTCTACAGTCGACACCGGCCGATCACCCCTCCACTTT. Protein: CATSTVDTGRSPLHF.

This chain joins TRBV11-2 and TRBJ1-3; the D gene is possibly TRBD1 (5 bases). Germline values: CDR1 SGHAT, CDR2 FQNNGV. Trimming removed 5 bases at V and 0 bases at J, with 11 bases between. CDR3 size: 15 residues. The CDR3 loop reads CASSKLTASGNTIYF. In DNA form, the CDR3 reads TGTGCCAGCAGCAAGTTGACAGCCTCTGGAAACACCATATATTTT.

The chain is built from TRBV27 and TRBJ2-7, with D perhaps TRBD1 (5 bases). V was pared by 2 bases and J by 0 bases, with 11 bases between. Germline CDR1 reads MNHEY; CDR2 reads SMNVEV (reference sequence). The CDR3 loop spans 15 amino acids. CDR3: CASSLRGHPSYEQYF. CDR3 nucleotides: TGTGCCAGCAGTTTAAGGGGTCACCCCTCCTACGAGCAGTACTTC.

CDR3 nucleotide sequence: TGTGCCATCAGCTTAACTAGCGGGGGGCCCCTTAGCACAGATACGCAGTATTTT. Its protein is CAISLTSGGPLSTDTQYF. The V call is TRBV10-3, the J call TRBJ2-3; the match to TRBD2 covers 12 bases. This CDR3 has 18 residues. Germline V gene lookup returns CDR1 ENHRY and CDR2 SYGVKD. The V and J ends lost 6 bases and 0 bases, in that order; junction bases with no gene match: 10.

V usage is TRBV5-4 and J usage is TRBJ2-2, with 12 bases fitting TRBD1. J gave up 8 bases and V 4 bases, and 6 bases lay outside the gene matches. Per germline, CDR1 SGHNT and CDR2 YYREEE (reference sequence). The CDR3 consists of 15 residues. The CDR3 sequence is CASSGTGGDLGELFF. The CDR3 DNA reads as TGTGCCAGCAGCGGGACAGGGGGCGATTTGGGGGAGCTGTTTTTT.

V gene TRBV10-2 combines with J gene TRBJ1-6; D uncertain. The length of the CDR3 is 12 residues. Looked up from germline, CDR1 is WSHSY and CDR2 is SAAADI. Trimming took off 5 bases at V and 10 bases at J, with 9 bases between the two ends. For the CDR3, the DNA is TGCGCCAGCAGTTCCGGGGTCTCACCCCTCCACTTT. Translation: CASSSGVSPLHF.

This rearrangement joins TRBV11-2 to TRBJ2-3; no clear D. Per the germline V gene, CDR1 is SGHAT and CDR2 is FQNNGV. The CDR3 runs to 13 residues. Trimming cost V 1 base and J 5 bases, with 7 bases left between them. CDR3 amino acids: CASSLGLLDTQYF. Here the CDR3 DNA reads TGTGCCAGCAGCTTAGGGCTGTTAGATACGCAGTATTTT.

The chain recombines TRBV7-6 with TRBJ2-5; TRBD1 matches 8 bases. V trimming: 7 bases; J trimming: 0 bases; junction bases outside the gene matches: 10. CDR1 and CDR2 from the germline V gene are SGHVS and FNYEAQ. The CDR3 runs 16 residues. The CDR3 is CASTKTWDRYQETQYF. CDR3 nucleotides: TGTGCCAGCACCAAAACTTGGGACAGGTACCAAGAGACCCAGTACTTC.

The chain joins TRBV11-3 to TRBJ1-2, with 8 nucleotides matching TRBD1. This CDR3 contains 14 residues. In germline, CDR1 is SGHNT, CDR2 YENEEA. With V trimmed by 7 bases and J by 5 bases, 9 bases remained unmatched. In nucleotides, the CDR3 is TGTGCCAGCACCACGACAGGGGTTAAATATGGCTACACCTTC. It yields the protein CASTTTGVKYGYTF.

The V call is TRBV6-5, the J call TRBJ2-1, with 10 positions matching TRBD2. With V trimmed by 10 bases and J by 6 bases, 9 bases remained unmatched. This CDR3 has 14 amino acids. From germline, CDR1 is MNHEY and CDR2 SVGAGI. CDR3 protein: CATATLAGFNEQFF. The CDR3 DNA is TGTGCCACCGCGACACTAGCGGGGTTCAATGAGCAGTTCTTC.

The chain combines TRBV19 with TRBJ1-6; a weak D match, TRBD1 (5 bases). Looked up from germline, CDR1 is LNHDA and CDR2 is SQIVND (reference sequence). V was pared by 7 bases and J by 10 bases, with 11 bases between. The CDR3 is 12 residues long. CDR3 nucleotides: TGTGCCAGTACGGGCGGGGGATCACCCCTCCACTTT. Protein: CASTGGGSPLHF.

This rearrangement joins TRBV6-5 to TRBJ2-7, with D possibly TRBD2 on 6 matching bases. Germline V gene sequence: CDR1 MNHEY, CDR2 SVGAGI. This CDR3 is built from 14 residues. Trimming cost V 6 bases and J 2 bases, with 14 bases left between them. CDR3 protein: CASRAGGAAYEQYF. DNA of the CDR3: TGTGCCAGCAGGGCCGGGGGTGCCGCCTACGAGCAGTACTTC.

The sample holds one count of this clone. The genes are TRBV21-1 and TRBJ2-5; the DNA was not compared with TRBD2, the D call given in the table. TRBV21-1 counts as a pseudogene. This CDR3 is 17 amino acids long. This CDR3 reads CASSKTIEGGRAETQYF. In DNA, the CDR3 is TGTGCCAGCAGCAAAACAATAGAAGGGGGGAGGGCAGAGACCCAGTACTTC.

The chain recombines TRBV7-9 with TRBJ1-5, with D maybe TRBD1 (5 bases). The CDR3 extends over 15 amino acids. Trimming removed 5 bases from V and 6 bases from J, with 17 bases in between. CDR1 and CDR2 from the germline V gene are SEHNR and FQNEAQ (reference sequence). CDR3 in DNA: TGTGCCAGCAGCAAAACAGGTGGCATGGGTCAGCCCCAGCATTTT. Translated, it gives CASSKTGGMGQPQHF.

The J gene is TRBJ1-3, the V gene TRBV5-4, with D possibly TRBD1 on 5 matching bases. Germline CDR1 reads SGHNT; CDR2 reads YYREEE (reference sequence). V dropped 4 bases and J dropped 1 base, with 15 bases sitting between them. This CDR3 has 16 residues. The CDR3 here is CASSAGTGFSGNTIYF. The CDR3 coding sequence is TGTGCCAGCAGCGCGGGGACGGGGTTTTCTGGAAACACCATATATTTT.

The chain has TRBV7-8 and TRBJ1-1; D is perhaps TRBD1 (5 bases). The CDR3 loop spans 15 amino acids. V dropped 3 bases and J dropped 2 bases, with 13 bases sitting between them. Looked up from germline, CDR1 is SGHVS and CDR2 is FQNEAQ. For the CDR3, the DNA is TGTGCCAGCAGCTTTAGACAGACACCCAACACTGAAGCTTTCTTT. Amino acids: CASSFRQTPNTEAFF.

The chain links TRBV27 to TRBJ2-7; 14 nucleotides match TRBD2. The CDR3 totals 16 residues. Germline CDR1 reads MNHEY; CDR2 reads SMNVEV (reference sequence). Trimming removed 2 bases from V and 7 bases from J; junction bases left unmatched: 7. The CDR3 sequence: CASSLTPGLAGAEQYF. CDR3 sequence (DNA): TGTGCCAGCAGTTTAACCCCGGGACTAGCGGGGGCTGAGCAGTACTTC.

The chain couples TRBV5-1 to TRBJ2-3, with TRBD2 matching 10 bases. Losses at the gene ends were 7 bases for V and 0 bases for J; bases not matched to a gene: 8. The CDR3 loop spans 16 amino acids. The V gene's germline CDR1 is SGHRS and CDR2 YFSETQ. This CDR3 is CASGAERGGSTDTQYF. CDR3 sequence (DNA): TGCGCCAGCGGGGCGGAGCGGGGGGGCAGCACAGATACGCAGTATTTT.

The table lists this clone with a few counts. The rearrangement uses TRBV7-9 and TRBJ1-5; D not resolved. The germline V and J ends were trimmed by 0 bases and 5 bases, with 11 bases remaining between them. This CDR3 has 15 amino acids. Germline CDR1 is SEHNR and CDR2 is FQNEAQ (reference sequence). CDR3 protein: CASSLAEDPYQPQHF. The CDR3 region has the DNA TGTGCCAGCAGCTTAGCGGAGGACCCTTATCAGCCCCAGCATTTT.

This chain joins TRBV5-6 and TRBJ2-7; TRBD1 agrees at 10 bases. The CDR3 is 17 residues long. From germline, CDR1 is SGHDT and CDR2 YYEEEE. V was clipped by 4 bases and J by 2 bases; unmatched bases: 12. CDR3 in DNA: TGTGCCAGCAGCCTACCCATGGACAGGGGGTATCCCTACGAGCAGTACTTC. Amino acids: CASSLPMDRGYPYEQYF.

This chain links TRBV10-3 with TRBJ2-3; 11 positions agree with TRBD2. CDR1 is ENHRY and CDR2 is SYGVKD in the germline V gene. The CDR3 loop spans 16 amino acids. With 10 bases clipped from V and 5 bases from J, the junction kept 14 bases outside the gene matches. Written as DNA, the CDR3 is TGTGCCACCCAACCCCAAGGACTAGCGGGTATAGATACGCAGTATTTT. Protein product: CATQPQGLAGIDTQYF.

The chain combines TRBV4-1 with TRBJ1-4, with 10 bases fitting TRBD1. The J segment lost 7 bases and the V segment lost 0 bases, leaving 2 bases of the junction unmatched. There are 15 residues in the CDR3. Germline CDR1 MGHRA, CDR2 YSYEKL. In nucleotides, the CDR3 is TGCGCCAGCAGCCAAGACGGGGACAGGGGTGAAAAACTGTTTTTT. This translates into CASSQDGDRGEKLFF.

The rearrangement links TRBV27 to TRBJ1-1; 11 bases line up with TRBD1. The V gene's germline CDR1 is MNHEY and CDR2 SMNVEV (reference sequence). The CDR3 is 16 residues long. J lost 4 bases, V lost 4 bases, and 8 bases had no gene match. CDR3: CASSSRTGGRGTEAFF. DNA for the CDR3: TGTGCCAGCAGTTCGCGGACAGGGGGCAGGGGCACTGAAGCTTTCTTT.

V is TRBV7-3 and J is TRBJ2-1, with D tentatively TRBD2 (6 bases). The CDR3 is 14 residues long. Germline V gene sequence: CDR1 SGHTA, CDR2 FQGTGA. Trimming removed 1 base from V and 9 bases from J, with 13 bases in between. The CDR3 nucleotides are TGTGCCAGCAGCTTAAGAGAGGGGCGGGGTGAGCAGTTCTTC. It codes for CASSLREGRGEQFF.

In this sample, this clone turned up once. The gene calls are TRBV3-1 (or the pseudogene TRBV3-2) and TRBJ2-7; maybe TRBD1 (5 bases). The CDR3 has 13 residues. Trimming stripped 2 bases from V and 3 bases from J, with 8 bases between. From germline, CDR1 is LGHDT and CDR2 YNNKEL (reference sequence). Here the CDR3 reads CASSQSTGYEQYF. CDR3 nucleotides: TGTGCCAGCAGCCAAAGTACAGGCTACGAGCAGTACTTC.

The genes are TRBV7-2 and TRBJ2-1, with a possible D match to TRBD1 (5 bases). Per germline, CDR1 SGHTA and CDR2 FQGNSA. The germline V and J ends were trimmed by 5 bases and 8 bases, with 10 bases remaining between them. The length of the CDR3 is 12 residues. The DNA of the CDR3 is TGTGCCAGCAGCGTTTACAGGTATGAGCAGTTCTTC. Protein: CASSVYRYEQFF.

This chain joins TRBV7-9 and TRBJ1-2; the match to TRBD1 covers 8 bases. Unmatched junction bases numbered 5, after V lost 1 base and J lost 4 bases. This CDR3 comprises 15 residues. CDR1 and CDR2 from the germline V gene are SEHNR and FQNEAQ (reference sequence). The DNA for the CDR3 is TGTGCCAGCAGCTTAGGGGACAGGTCTCTCTATGGCTACACCTTC. Protein product: CASSLGDRSLYGYTF.

This chain connects TRBV6-2 or TRBV6-3 to TRBJ2-6; D may be TRBD2 (5 bases). The CDR3 is made up of 16 amino acids. The V gene lost 0 bases and the J gene lost 3 bases, with 9 bases spanning the gap. Germline V gene lookup returns CDR1 MNHEY and CDR2 SVGEGT. CDR3 DNA: TGTGCCAGCAGTTACTCGATTGGAGGTGGGGCCAACGTCCTGACTTTC. Amino acid sequence: CASSYSIGGGANVLTF.

The chain combines TRBV6-2 or TRBV6-3 with TRBJ1-1, with TRBD1 as a possible D gene (5 bases). Germline V gene sequence: CDR1 MNHEY, CDR2 SVGEGT. Trimming pared 6 bases from V and 7 bases from J, leaving 21 bases between. There are 15 residues in the CDR3. CDR3 sequence: CASSTWTTGRDEAFF. CDR3 bases: TGTGCCAGCAGCACTTGGACAACCGGGAGGGATGAAGCTTTCTTT.